These T cell receptor beta chains were read from a single sample in a study of blood T cell repertoires in COVID-19. Sequencing was performed with immunoSEQ multiplex PCR; in TCRdb, only in-frame clones are kept and a portion is missing. The sample has 89,000 or so clones, more than 90% seen once. The material sequenced was peripheral blood. The receptors stem from a human donor with active COVID-19. The donor label of this sample is uncertain. Each CDR3 is given with its conserved first and last residue. D genes are given only for firm matches. Expanded clones are given a class, and other clones once, few, many or no size at all.

d_call clone_size j_call v_call cdr3_aa cdr3_nt
- - TRBJ1-1 TRBV5-1 CASSSGTSRGNTEAFF TGCGCCAGCAGCTCGGGCACCTCTAGGGGGAACACTGAAGCTTTCTTT
- once TRBJ2-3 TRBV10-3 CAISSLVLGTDTQYF TGTGCCATCAGCTCACTAGTTTTGGGCACAGATACGCAGTATTTT
TRBD2 - TRBJ2-4 TRBV27 CASRGREQSAIQYF TGTGCCAGCAGGGGGAGGGAGCAGTCCGCCATTCAGTACTTC
- - TRBJ1-2 TRBV6-2/TRBV6-3 CASSYSPGEVNGYTF TGTGCCAGCAGTTACTCACCGGGAGAAGTCAATGGCTACACCTTC
TRBD1 - TRBJ2-1 TRBV6-5 CATSRTGSYNEQFF TGTGCCACCTCCCGGACAGGCTCCTACAATGAGCAGTTCTTC
- - TRBJ1-4 TRBV4-1 CASSQIGGESEKLFF TGCGCCAGCAGCCAAATTGGGGGCGAATCTGAAAAACTGTTTTTT
- - TRBJ2-1 TRBV28 CATVSYNEQFF TGTGCCACCGTCTCCTACAATGAGCAGTTCTTC
- - TRBJ2-1 TRBV27 CASSFVYGGSSYNEQFF TGTGCCAGCAGTTTCGTATACGGGGGAAGCTCCTACAATGAGCAGTTCTTC
TRBD1 - TRBJ2-1 TRBV6-4 CASSVKGGQGYNEQFF TGTGCCAGCAGTGTGAAAGGGGGACAGGGATACAATGAGCAGTTCTTC
- - TRBJ1-1 TRBV20-1 CSAERGGEAFF TGCAGTGCCGAGAGGGGGGGGGAAGCTTTCTTT
TRBD1 - TRBJ1-6 TRBV12-3/TRBV12-4 CASVRDRNSPLHF TGTGCCAGCGTCCGGGACAGAAATTCACCCCTCCACTTT
TRBD1 - TRBJ1-2 TRBV5-6 CASSFLDREYGYTF TGTGCCAGCAGCTTCCTGGACAGGGAGTATGGCTACACCTTC
TRBD2 - TRBJ2-2 TRBV2 CASSWGRRGAGELFF TGTGCCAGCAGTTGGGGGCGGCGGGGGGCCGGGGAGCTGTTTTTT
TRBD1 - TRBJ1-5 TRBV7-2 CASSLTSGQGVQPQHF TGTGCCAGCAGCTTAACGTCGGGACAGGGCGTTCAGCCCCAGCATTTT
TRBD1 - TRBJ2-7 TRBV7-2 CASSLVPVQGNYEQYF TGTGCCAGCAGCTTAGTTCCCGTACAGGGGAACTACGAGCAGTACTTC
- - TRBJ1-2 TRBV18 CASSPPAITGISYYGYTF TGTGCCAGCTCACCACCAGCGATTACAGGGATCTCTTACTATGGCTACACCTTC
TRBD1 - TRBJ2-4 TRBV28 CASSLVTRGLVKNIQYF TGTGCCAGCAGTTTGGTCACCAGGGGGCTGGTCAAAAACATTCAGTACTTC
- - TRBJ2-2 TRBV7-2 CASSLIRGGTGELFF TGTGCCAGCAGCTTAATAAGGGGGGGCACCGGGGAGCTGTTTTTT
- - TRBJ2-1 TRBV10-3 CAVKDTVYNEQFF TGTGCCGTGAAAGATACAGTTTACAATGAGCAGTTCTTC
- - TRBJ2-3 TRBV19 CASSRGTDTQYF TGTGCCAGTAGTCGAGGGACAGATACGCAGTATTTT
- - TRBJ2-7 TRBV7-2 CASSLGGQGYEQYF TGTGCCAGCAGCTTAGGAGGTCAGGGCTACGAGCAGTACTTC
TRBD2 - TRBJ2-7 TRBV10-2 CASSTSDAYEQYF TGCGCCAGCTCGACTAGCGATGCTTACGAGCAGTACTTC
TRBD2 - TRBJ2-5 TRBV3-1/TRBV3-2 CASSQLAGARSQYF TGTGCCAGCAGCCAACTAGCGGGGGCCCGATCCCAGTACTTC
TRBD1 - TRBJ2-7 TRBV11-2 CASSWGQGGEQYF TGTGCCAGCAGCTGGGGACAGGGCGGTGAGCAGTACTTC
- - TRBJ1-2 TRBV4-3 CASSQQGIGGYTF TGCGCCAGCAGCCAACAGGGGATTGGTGGCTACACCTTC
TRBD2 - TRBJ2-2 TRBV7-2 CASSLQTSPWTGELFF TGTGCCAGCAGCTTACAGACTAGCCCGTGGACCGGGGAGCTGTTTTTT
TRBD1 - TRBJ2-7 TRBV4-1 CASSQVYRGPSYEQYF TGCGCCAGCAGCCAAGTGTACAGGGGTCCTTCCTACGAGCAGTACTTC
TRBD1 - TRBJ1-4 TRBV7-8 CASRIAGTGREKLFF TGTGCCAGCAGAATCGCCGGGACAGGGAGGGAAAAACTGTTTTTT
- - TRBJ2-1 TRBV19 CASSPPSSNEQFF TGTGCCAGTAGTCCTCCTAGCAGCAATGAGCAGTTCTTC